The entry below describes one T cell receptor (beta chain). Original methodology: Scientists estimated how many nucleated cells there were by amplifying reference gene primers. Libraries were prepared by immunoSEQ multiplex PCR; TCRdb keeps only in-frame clonotypes and omits some of them. D and trimming were read from the DNA, whereas the V and J calls and clone size are those reported in that table. There are over 150,000 clones in the sample; roughly 91% occur only once, and roughly 2.3% lies in the top ten. The data were taken from a study of blood T cell repertoires in COVID-19. Background on the study: Acute and convalescent COVID-19 samples came from the United States, Italy and Spain. PBMCs, B-cell-depleted T cells, or T cells were the source of the cDNA or gDNA that made up the material.

The CDR3 runs to 13 residues. V lost 5 bases, J lost 8 bases, and 11 bases stayed unmatched. Germline V lookup: CDR1 GTSNPN, CDR2 SVGIG (reference sequence). The TCR comes from a man younger than 35 with acute or convalescent COVID-19. The sequenced material came from peripheral blood. The genes are TRBV30 and TRBJ1-2; 7 bases agree with TRBD1. CDR3 in DNA: TGTGCCTGGTCGCACAGGGGAAAGAGAGGCTACACCTTC. It specifies CAWSHRGKRGYTF.